The clone carrying this T cell receptor beta chain was recorded a few times. The antigen remains undetermined. The data originate from a study of cytomegalovirus exposure and HLA in healthy donors. Study-level background: Roughly 89 million unique TCR sequences came from HLA-typed donors in an early release. General study findings and limits: Earlier results showed most TCR beta V segments being productive about 90% or about 30% of the time.

Primers included in the PCR were 60 Vbeta and 13 Jbeta primers. The table came from immunoSEQ multiplex PCR; TCRdb's copy has only in-frame clones and leaves some out. The sample yields around 84,000 clones, around 77% seen once. Germline CDR1 is SGHVS and CDR2 is FQNEAQ. V was trimmed by 5 bases and J by 6 bases, leaving 17 bases between them. The CDR3 sequence is 14 residues long. What was sequenced was PBMCs. The chain has TRBV7-8 and TRBJ2-7, with D perhaps TRBD1 (5 bases). The clonotype was recovered from a man aged 50 or older in good health and CMV-seronegative. CDR3 region: CASSPREGVGEQYF. CDR3 DNA: TGTGCCAGCAGCCCTAGAGAAGGGGTGGGCGAGCAGTACTTC.